This T cell receptor (beta chain) comes out of a study of cytomegalovirus exposure and HLA in healthy donors. Study at large: Earlier, about 180 million T cells were analyzed, and around 100 million unique TCR beta sequences were found among them. The study's findings and limits: In a later analysis, V- and J-gene trimming of beta chains associated with a DCLRE1C missense variant, replicated independently. It was shown in a later analysis that HLA-associated TCR beta chains were more clonally expanded than other, equally common chains. Exclusion as indistinguishable affected some V segments, including TRBV6-2 and TRBV6-3.

The PCR had 60 Vbeta and 13 Jbeta primers. Sequencing was performed with immunoSEQ multiplex PCR; in TCRdb, only in-frame clones are kept and a portion is missing. Of over 150,000 clones listed, around 64% are singletons. Germline V CDR1 and CDR2: LGHNA, YSLEER. Trimming removed 0 bases from V and 0 bases from J, with 9 bases in between. The CDR3 sequence is 16 residues long. Remarks on this clone: Its antigen is unidentified.

The sequenced sample consisted of PBMCs. The V call is TRBV4-3, the J call TRBJ2-1; possibly TRBD2 for D (5 bases). The clonotype comes from a woman aged 30 to 39 in good health and CMV-seronegative. The CDR3: CASSQDTGSSYNEQFF. DNA for the CDR3: TGCGCCAGCAGCCAAGATACGGGAAGCTCCTACAATGAGCAGTTCTTC.